What follows describes a single TCR beta chain. In its sample, this clonotype was seen many times. The antigen it binds to is not known. Base qualities are not at hand, and no much larger clone is one base apart. The TCR beta CDR3 regions were amplified from RNA transcripts. A first-round RT-PCR of the TCR CDR3 used the HTBI primer set with the Qiagen OneStep RT-PCR kit. Libraries were constructed in a second round of multiplex PCR, after which size selection and purification were performed. Paired-end sequencing of the libraries was performed with 100 bp reads on an Illumina HiSeq2000. As for how the authors treated the data: SOAPnuke was used to process the raw data, with reads discarded if the reads contained adapters or uncalled bases, had a mean Phred below 15, or lacked an exact constant-primer or identifier match. COPE v1.2.5 was used to merge the high-quality paired reads, and each unique nucleotide sequence was defined as a clonotype. MiTCR v1.1 was used to align clonotypes to the IMGT TRBV, TRBD and TRBJ reference segments. Analysis was restricted to V-J combinations with a frequency above 0.0001, which covered roughly 99% of repertoires. The TCS score was defined as F50 (clonal expansion) divided by E x V (chaos), with BLOSUM62-based TCRdist calculated between CDR3 peptides within each V-J. Welch's t-statistics and random forest reduced fewer than 550 V-J features to roughly 13, which were used in a naive Bayes classifier (R e1071). In-frame beta chains were kept once TCRdb had trimmed the public reads at Q25 with fastp and called clones with MiXCR. One record per CDR3 amino acid sequence lists the most common genes and DNA. TCRdb, not the original authors, processed these V and J calls. This sample lists 700,000 or so distinct CDR3 sequences; 14% were detected once. The ten largest clones add up to under 15% of the sample.

Ophthalmopathy patients had moderately to severely active disease, with a Clinical Activity Score of 3 or more, a NOSPECS grade of 4 or more, and a disease duration of less than 3 months. Patients with uncontrolled infections, other autoimmune diseases, pregnancy or lactation were excluded. Diagnoses were established on the basis of clinical symptoms, serum thyroxine and TRAb, thyroid ultrasound, and orbital computed tomography. PBMCs were separated from approximately 9.9 ml of fresh peripheral blood using Ficoll-Paque density gradient centrifugation. Trizol reagent was used to extract total RNA, and RNA quality was then checked on an Agilent 2100 Bioanalyzer. This sample is drawn from a study of T cells in Graves' hyperthyroidism and ophthalmopathy (dated by TCRdb to about 2019). About the full investigation: Peripheral blood samples were taken at initial diagnosis, before any treatment was given. A discovery cohort of about a hundred patients, roughly 45 with Graves' ophthalmopathy and more than 55 with stable Graves' hyperthyroidism, was used to find distinguishing TCR V-J signatures. An independent validation cohort of around 19 hyperthyroidism patients and approximately 17 patients who later progressed to ophthalmopathy tested prospective prediction of ophthalmopathy. For training and testing, the approximately 97 patients in the discovery cohort were randomly divided in a 7:3 ratio. In addition, the study compared T-cell repertoires in thyroid tissue and in blood from over 5 Graves' hyperthyroidism patients. After sampling, hyperthyroidism patients received methimazole starting at 30 mg daily, and ophthalmopathy patients received high-dose intravenous methylprednisolone. The paper reports TCR Vbeta CDR3 sequencing of more than 120 peripheral blood samples: around 41 ophthalmopathy, roughly 74 hyperthyroidism and around 17 progressor patients.

A distance of 7 bases separates the germline ends of V and J, which lose 0 bases and 3 bases respectively. The CDR3 contains 14 residues, cysteine and phenylalanine counted. This entry keeps only the CDR3 DNA: 42 bases, framed from base 1. The germline V gene encodes CDR1 KGHDR and CDR2 SFDVKD. Study-wide conclusions, independent of this receptor: Ophthalmopathy was separated from stable hyperthyroidism by a 13 V-J signature model, with about 86% sensitivity and roughly 81% specificity obtained in cross-validation and 80%/75% obtained in testing. Most expanded thyroid clonotypes (frequency above 0.001) were also found in blood, which suggests that blood repertoires may mirror thyroid immune responses. In validation, the model predicted progression to ophthalmopathy with over 65% sensitivity and roughly 72% specificity, a median of about 6 months before onset. Sample size was not statistically predetermined, and investigators were not blinded to group allocation.

The chain is encoded by TRBV24-1 joined to TRBJ2-5; the D gene cannot be resolved reliably. Sequenced material: blood. The sequence came from a woman in her forties or fifties with Graves' ophthalmopathy. Here is the DNA: TGTGCCACCAGTGATTTGGATGGAGAAGAGACCCAGTACTTC. Its amino acids are CATSDLDGEETQYF.